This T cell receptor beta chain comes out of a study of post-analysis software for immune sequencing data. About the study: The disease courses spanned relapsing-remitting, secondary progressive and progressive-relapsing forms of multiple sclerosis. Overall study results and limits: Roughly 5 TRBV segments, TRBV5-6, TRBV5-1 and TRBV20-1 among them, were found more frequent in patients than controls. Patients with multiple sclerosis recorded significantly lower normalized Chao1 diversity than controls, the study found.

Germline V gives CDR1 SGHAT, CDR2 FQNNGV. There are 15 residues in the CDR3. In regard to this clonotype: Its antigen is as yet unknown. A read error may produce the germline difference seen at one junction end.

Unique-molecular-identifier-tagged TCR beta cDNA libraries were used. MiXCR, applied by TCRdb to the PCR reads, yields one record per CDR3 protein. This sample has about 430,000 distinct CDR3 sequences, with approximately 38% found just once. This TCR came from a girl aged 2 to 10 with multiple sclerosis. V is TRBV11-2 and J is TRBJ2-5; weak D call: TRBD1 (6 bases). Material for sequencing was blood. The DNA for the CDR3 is TGTGCTAGCAGCTTAGTTGGACAGTACCAAGAGACCCAGTACTTC. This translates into CASSLVGQYQETQYF.